Detailed here is one T cell receptor (beta chain). The specificity of this receptor is unknown. Qualities for individual bases were not recorded, and no much larger clone is one base off. This sample is drawn from a study of T cell responses to AZD1222 COVID-19 vaccine (dated by TCRdb to the early 2020s). Turning to the overall study: TCR sequencing was performed for 230 to 250 trial participants, of whom approximately 200 were given two doses of AZD1222 and approximately 26 were given two doses of MenACWY control vaccine. Trial participants were enrolled by age into 18-55, 56-69 and 70-plus year subgroups, with about 150, 28 and 57 TCR-sequenced participants respectively.

The time point label on this specimen signifies: about 28 days (+/-7) after the second vaccine dose. AZD1222 recipients whose second dose came at about 4 weeks and those whose second dose came at about 12 weeks were combined into one group, since spike-specific TCR depth and breadth did not differ between the two schedules. The vaccinee samples were drawn from two UK trials, COV001 and COV002, one of which was a single-blind randomized controlled phase 2/3 trial testing AZD1222 (ChAdOx1 nCoV-19) in healthy adults. Trial participant PBMC samples were collected at day 0 and day 28 after the second dose for TCRbeta chain sequencing. The CDR3 regions of human TCRbeta chains were analyzed by immunosequencing. From the authors' description of their analysis: TCRs in the repertoires were compared against a reference library of SARS-CoV-2-specific TCRs that had been generated with the MIRA antigen-specificity platform. Breadth was defined as the fraction of unique TCRs that were SARS-CoV-2-associated, and depth was defined as the fraction of total T cells that were SARS-CoV-2-associated. Using the MIRA data, each spike-specific TCR was mapped to the spike region that the TCR reacts to and placed in a CD4 or CD8 class. Log10-transformed breadth and depth values were compared by one-way ANOVA with Sidak's multiple comparisons tests. TCRdb took this table from immuneACCESS and kept in-frame rearrangements with V and J called. Such tables lack part of the clones; where checked against another copy, unresolved V genes explain under half of the gap, and the rest is unexplained. V and J calls and clone size are copied from that table; D and trimming were computed from the DNA. Across this sample there are more than 150,000 clones, with roughly 91% seen only once. The ten most abundant clones make up less than 2.5% of the sample.

Based on the germline V gene, the CDR1 and CDR2 sequences are MNHEY and SVGAGI. V is clipped by 8 bases and J by 0 bases, and the sequence between their germline boundaries is 11 bases long. The CDR3 numbers 14 residues from cysteine through phenylalanine. Here the CDR3 DNA is all that survives: 42 bases in frame from base 1. What the research found in general, with its limitations: The vaccine-associated CD4 TCRs covered the entire spike protein, and the dominant responses fell in regions 160-218 and 743-854. Most participants were white British and females outnumbered males, and the authors suggested that clonal diversity may have been underestimated. No day 14 peak-response samples were available, so repertoires were characterized only after the peak T cell response. After two AZD1222 doses, spike-specific TCR breadth and depth were significantly higher than at day 0 and than in MenACWY recipients. Conclusions about previously exposed vaccinees are limited, since just 6 or 7 AZD1222 recipients were seropositive for SARS-CoV-2 at baseline. The 56-69-year group was small, and its depth increase did not reach significance, likely because of low power. Nearly half of unique spike-specific TCRs reportedly recognized epitopes outside regions mutated in the B.1.351 and B.1.1.7 variants.

The input for sequencing was peripheral blood, taken 28 days after the second AZD1222 dose. In this chain, TRBV6-5 is recombined with TRBJ1-5, and possibly TRBD1, on 6 matching bases. The receptor was isolated from an adult who received the AZD1222 COVID-19 vaccine. The CDR3 in this case is CASRDNHSNQPQHF. The DNA is as follows: TGTGCCAGCCGGGACAATCATAGCAATCAGCCCCAGCATTTT.